The clone carrying this T cell receptor beta chain was counted a few times. The CDR3 covers 16 residues. Germline assignment: CDR1 SGHVS and CDR2 FNYEAQ. V lost 5 bases to trimming and J lost 6 bases; unmatched junction nucleotides: 5. The record originates from a study of graft-versus-host responses after intestinal transplantation. Study-level background: For two to four years after anti-thymocyte globulin induction, all recipients took tacrolimus and steroids.

Points from the study as a whole: Recipient marrow harbored GvH clones, some of which surfaced first in ileum or blood.

Repertoires were generated with immunoSEQ multiplex PCR, while TCRdb's copy carries only in-frame clones and drops some. Of over 15,000 clones detected, around 33% appear once; the ten largest clones hold roughly 3.7%. The gene calls are TRBV7-6 and TRBJ2-4; 15 positions agree with TRBD2. This sequence was found in a human patient who received an intestinal transplant. Sequenced here: alloreactive CD4+ T cells from a mixed lymphocyte reaction culture, sampled before intestinal transplant. This sample's subset: CFSE-low proliferating T cells sorted from roughly six-day pre-transplant mixed lymphocyte reaction (GvH or HvG direction). Here the CDR3 DNA reads TGTGCCAGCAGCCCGGGGACTAGCGGGGGGATAAACATTCAGTACTTC. As protein: CASSPGTSGGINIQYF.